This TCR beta chain is from a study of T cells in Graves' hyperthyroidism and ophthalmopathy. Study-level background: Peripheral blood was drawn at first diagnosis, prior to all treatment.

TCR beta CDR3 region amplification was performed from RNA transcripts. The HTBI primer set drove a first-round RT-PCR of the TCR CDR3. MiXCR was run by TCRdb on the multiplex PCR reads, yielding one entry per CDR3 protein. The profile shows 250,000 to 300,000 distinct CDR3 sequences, approximately 12% of them singletons. The CDR3 is made up of 15 amino acids. After removal of 7 bases from V and 0 bases from J, the junction contained 6 bases not matched to a gene. Germline V gives CDR1 LNHDA, CDR2 SQIVND (reference sequence). The material sequenced was blood. This rearrangement joins TRBV19 to TRBJ1-5, with 7 bases identical to TRBD1. The clonotype was recovered from a woman aged 25 to 45 with Graves' hyperthyroidism that later progressed to Graves' ophthalmopathy. The CDR3 bases are TGTGCCAGTACTCGGACAGGAGATAGCAATCAGCCCCAGCATTTT. Amino acid sequence: CASTRTGDSNQPQHF.